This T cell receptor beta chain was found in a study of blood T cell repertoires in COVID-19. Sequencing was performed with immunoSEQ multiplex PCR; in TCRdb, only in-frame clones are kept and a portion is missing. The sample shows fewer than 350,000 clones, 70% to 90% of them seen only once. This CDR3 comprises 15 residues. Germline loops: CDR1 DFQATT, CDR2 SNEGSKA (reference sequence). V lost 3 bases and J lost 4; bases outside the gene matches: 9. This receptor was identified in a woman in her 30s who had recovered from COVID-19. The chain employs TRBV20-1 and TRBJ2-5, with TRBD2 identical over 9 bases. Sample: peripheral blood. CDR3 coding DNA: TGCAGTGCTAGTGGGCTAGCGGGATCCAGAGAGACCCAGTACTTC. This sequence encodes CSASGLAGSRETQYF.